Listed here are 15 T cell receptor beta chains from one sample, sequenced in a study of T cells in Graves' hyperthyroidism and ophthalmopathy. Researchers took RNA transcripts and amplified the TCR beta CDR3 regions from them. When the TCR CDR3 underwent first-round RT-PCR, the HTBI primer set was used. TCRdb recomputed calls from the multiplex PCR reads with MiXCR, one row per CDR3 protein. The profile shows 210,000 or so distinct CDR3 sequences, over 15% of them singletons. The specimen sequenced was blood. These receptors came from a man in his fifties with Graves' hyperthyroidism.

CDR3 region: CASSQDMGLVGLGQFF. CDR3 bases: TGTGCCAGCAGCCAAGATATGGGACTAGTGGGTCTCGGGCAGTTCTTC. J is TRBJ2-1 and V is TRBV14; 8 bases line up with TRBD2. Germline V lookup: CDR1 SGHDN, CDR2 FVKESK. V dropped 0 bases and J dropped 12; count of bases not matched to a gene: 13. The CDR3 totals 16 residues. Variable domain in full (rest from reference TRBV14 and TRBJ2-1): EAGVTQFPSHSVIEKGQTVTLRCDPISGHDNLYWYRRVMGKEIKFLLHFVKESKQDESGMPNNRFLAERTGGTYSTLKVQPAELEDSGVYFCASSQDMGLVGLGQFFGPGTRLTVL.

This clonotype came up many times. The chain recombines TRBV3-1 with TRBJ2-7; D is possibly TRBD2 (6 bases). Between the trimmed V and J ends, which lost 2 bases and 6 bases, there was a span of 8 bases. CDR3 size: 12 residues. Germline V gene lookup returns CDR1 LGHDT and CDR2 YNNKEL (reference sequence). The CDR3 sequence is CASSQRGSEQYF. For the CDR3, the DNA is TGTGCCAGCAGCCAACGGGGGAGCGAGCAGTACTTC.

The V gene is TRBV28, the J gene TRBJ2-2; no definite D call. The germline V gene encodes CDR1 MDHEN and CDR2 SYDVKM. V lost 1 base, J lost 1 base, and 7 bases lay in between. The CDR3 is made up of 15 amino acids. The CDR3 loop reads CASSLLEENTGELFF. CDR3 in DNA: TGTGCCAGCAGTTTATTAGAGGAGAACACCGGGGAGCTGTTTTTT. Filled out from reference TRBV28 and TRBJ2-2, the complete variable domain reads DVKVTQSSRYLVKRTGEKVFLECVQDMDHENMFWYRQDPGLGLRLIYFSYDVKMKEKGDIPEGYSVSREKKERFSLILESASTNQTSMYLCASSLLEENTGELFFGEGSRLTVL.

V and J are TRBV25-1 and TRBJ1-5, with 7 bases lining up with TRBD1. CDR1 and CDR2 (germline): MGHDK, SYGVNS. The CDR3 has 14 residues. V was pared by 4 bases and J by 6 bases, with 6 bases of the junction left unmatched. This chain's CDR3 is CASSGTGASQPQHF. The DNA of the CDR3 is TGTGCCAGCAGTGGAACAGGGGCGAGTCAGCCCCAGCATTTT.

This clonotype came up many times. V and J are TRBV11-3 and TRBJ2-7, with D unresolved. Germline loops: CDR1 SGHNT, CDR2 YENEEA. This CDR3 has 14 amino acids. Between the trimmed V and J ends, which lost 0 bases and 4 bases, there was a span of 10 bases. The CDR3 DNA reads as TGTGCCAGCAGCTTAGACAGGCCCTTATACGAGCAGTACTTC. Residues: CASSLDRPLYEQYF.

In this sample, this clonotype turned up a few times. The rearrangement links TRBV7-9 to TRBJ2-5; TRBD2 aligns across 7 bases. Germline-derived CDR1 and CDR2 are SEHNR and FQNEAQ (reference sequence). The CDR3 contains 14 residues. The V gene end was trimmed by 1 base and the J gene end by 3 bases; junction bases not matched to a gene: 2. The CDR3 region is CASSLDAGEETQYF. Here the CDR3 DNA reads TGTGCCAGCAGCTTAGATGCGGGAGAAGAGACCCAGTACTTC.

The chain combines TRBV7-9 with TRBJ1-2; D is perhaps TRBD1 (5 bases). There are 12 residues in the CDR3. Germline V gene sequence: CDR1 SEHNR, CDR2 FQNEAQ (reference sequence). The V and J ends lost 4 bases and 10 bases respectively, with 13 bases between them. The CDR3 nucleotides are TGTGCCAGCAGCTACGGGGGAGACACCTACACCTTC. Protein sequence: CASSYGGDTYTF.

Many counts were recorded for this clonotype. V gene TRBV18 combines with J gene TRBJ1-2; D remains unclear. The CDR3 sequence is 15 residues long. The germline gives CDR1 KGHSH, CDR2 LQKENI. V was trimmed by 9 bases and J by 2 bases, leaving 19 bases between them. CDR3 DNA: TGTGCCAGTACCCCGCCTGCGCGCCCCAACTATGGCTACACCTTC. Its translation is CASTPPARPNYGYTF.

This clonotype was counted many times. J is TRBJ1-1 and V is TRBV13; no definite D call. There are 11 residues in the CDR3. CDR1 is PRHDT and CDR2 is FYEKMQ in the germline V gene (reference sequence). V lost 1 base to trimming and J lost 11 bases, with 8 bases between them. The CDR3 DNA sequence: TGTGCCAGCAGCTTAGAGGCGGGGGCTTTCTTT. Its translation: CASSLEAGAFF.

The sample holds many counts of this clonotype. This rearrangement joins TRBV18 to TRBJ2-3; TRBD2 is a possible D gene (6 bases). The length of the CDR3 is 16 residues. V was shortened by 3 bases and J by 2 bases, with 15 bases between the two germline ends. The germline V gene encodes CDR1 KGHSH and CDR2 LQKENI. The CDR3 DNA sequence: TGTGCCAGCTCACCCATTGGAGGGGAGGACACAGATACGCAGTATTTT. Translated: CASSPIGGEDTDTQYF.

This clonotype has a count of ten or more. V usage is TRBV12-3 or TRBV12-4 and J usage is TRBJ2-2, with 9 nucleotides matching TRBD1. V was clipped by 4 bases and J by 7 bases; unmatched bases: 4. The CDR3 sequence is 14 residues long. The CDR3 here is CASSSTGGGGELFF. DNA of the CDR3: TGTGCCAGCAGTTCGACAGGGGGAGGCGGGGAGCTGTTTTTT.

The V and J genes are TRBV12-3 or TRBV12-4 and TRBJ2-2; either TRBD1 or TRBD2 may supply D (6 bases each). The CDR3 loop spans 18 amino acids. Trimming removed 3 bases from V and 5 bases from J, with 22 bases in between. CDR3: CASSLVGGGVLGTGELFF. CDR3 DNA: TGTGCCAGCAGTTTGGTGGGGGGCGGGGTATTGGGTACCGGGGAGCTGTTTTTT.

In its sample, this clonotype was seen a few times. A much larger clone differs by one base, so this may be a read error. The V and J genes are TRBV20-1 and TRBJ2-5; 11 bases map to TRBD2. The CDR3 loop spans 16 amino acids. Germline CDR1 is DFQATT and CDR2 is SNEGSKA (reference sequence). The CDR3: CSASTSGRGEGETRYF. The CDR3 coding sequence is TGCAGTGCTAGCACTAGCGGGAGAGGGGAGGGAGAGACCCGGTACTTC.

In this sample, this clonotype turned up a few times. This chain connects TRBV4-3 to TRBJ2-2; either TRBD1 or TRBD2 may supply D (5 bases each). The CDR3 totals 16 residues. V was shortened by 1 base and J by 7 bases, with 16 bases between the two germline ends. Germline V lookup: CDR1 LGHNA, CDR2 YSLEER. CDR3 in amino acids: CASSQALIRAGGELFF. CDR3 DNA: TGCGCCAGCAGCCAAGCTTTGATCAGGGCGGGCGGGGAGCTGTTTTTT.

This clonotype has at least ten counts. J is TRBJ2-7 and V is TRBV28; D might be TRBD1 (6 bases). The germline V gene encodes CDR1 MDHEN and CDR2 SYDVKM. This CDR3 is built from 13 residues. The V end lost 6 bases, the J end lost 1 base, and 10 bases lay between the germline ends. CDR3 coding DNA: TGTGCCAGCAGACCCGGACAGTCCTACGAGCAGTACTTC. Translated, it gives CASRPGQSYEQYF.